The next 14 T cell receptor beta chains were all read from a single sample in a study of T-cell memory formation after mild COVID-19. TCRdb ran MiXCR on the 5' RACE reads and lists one entry per CDR3 protein. The sample has about 340,000 distinct CDR3 sequences, around a fifth seen once; the top ten hold approximately 12%. The sample was PBMCs or a T cell subset sorted from them (not recorded which). The receptors derive from an adult woman who had mild COVID-19 (a few samples of this study predate the infection). Cell type and time point are not known.

CDR3 protein: CASTQGQGYEQYF. CDR3 bases: TGTGCCAGCACCCAGGGACAGGGCTACGAGCAGTACTTC. V gene TRBV6-5 combines with J gene TRBJ2-7, with 9 bases lining up with TRBD1. The V gene end was trimmed by 7 bases and the J gene end by 3 bases; junction bases not matched to a gene: 4. Looked up from germline, CDR1 is MNHEY and CDR2 is SVGAGI. CDR3 size: 13 residues.

In this sample, this clonotype turned up a few times. The chain links TRBV25-1 to TRBJ2-7; tentative D call: TRBD1 (6 bases). Germline CDR1 reads MGHDK; CDR2 reads SYGVNS. V was shortened by 2 bases and J by 2 bases, with 10 bases between the two germline ends. This CDR3 is 14 amino acids long. In DNA, the CDR3 is TGTGCCAGCAGTGAAATGACAGGTACCTACGAGCAGTACTTC. Translating gives CASSEMTGTYEQYF.

This clonotype has only a few counts. This chain uses TRBV29-1 with TRBJ2-7; D remains unclear. The CDR3 is 13 amino acids. The V gene's germline CDR1 is SQVTM and CDR2 ANQGSEA. Deletions cut 6 bases from V and 1 base from J, with 13 bases between. Here the CDR3 DNA reads TGCAGCGTGCTTGGTAAGATGTCCTACGAGCAGTACTTC. It specifies CSVLGKMSYEQYF.

The rearrangement links TRBV7-9 to TRBJ2-4; TRBD2 matches at 7 bases. V dropped 6 bases and J dropped 8; count of bases not matched to a gene: 13. The CDR3 has 15 residues. Germline V CDR1 and CDR2: SEHNR, FQNEAQ (reference sequence). The CDR3 is CASSYLRGREDIQYF. The CDR3 DNA follows: TGTGCCAGCAGTTACTTACGAGGCCGGGAGGACATTCAGTACTTC.

This sequence joins TRBV12-3 or TRBV12-4 and TRBJ2-3; D not resolved. The V gene lost 3 bases and the J gene lost 0 bases, with 10 bases spanning the gap. The CDR3 spans 15 residues. The CDR3 DNA is TGTGCCAGCAGTTTGAGCCTGTCTAGCACAGATACGCAGTATTTT. Translating gives CASSLSLSSTDTQYF.

This clonotype was found a few times. V usage is TRBV15 and J usage is TRBJ2-4; D unclear. V lost 3 bases and J 3 bases, leaving 18 bases between the germline ends. In germline, CDR1 is LNHNV, CDR2 YYDKDF (reference sequence). This CDR3 has 17 residues. Here the CDR3 DNA reads TGTGCCACCAGCAGTCACCTCCCGGGTGGCGACAAAAACATTCAGTACTTC. It codes for CATSSHLPGGDKNIQYF.

The gene calls are TRBV6-1 and TRBJ1-2; D is possibly TRBD1 (5 bases). The CDR3 has 14 residues. V lost 3 bases and J 2 bases, leaving 10 bases between the germline ends. Per germline, CDR1 MNHNS and CDR2 SASEGT. This CDR3 is CASSDRALNYGYTF. As DNA, the CDR3 is TGTGCCAGCAGTGACAGGGCGTTGAACTATGGCTACACCTTC.

This clonotype has ten or more counts. This chain uses TRBV24-1 with TRBJ2-3, with 9 bases lining up with TRBD2. Germline lookup yields CDR1 KGHDR and CDR2 SFDVKD. The junction had 15 bases not matched to a gene; V was cut back by 4 bases and J by 2 bases. The CDR3 runs to 19 residues. The CDR3 nucleotides are TGTGCCACCAGTGAGTATAAACTACAGACTAGCGGAGTCACAGATACGCAGTATTTT. Amino acid sequence: CATSEYKLQTSGVTDTQYF.

J is TRBJ2-2 and V is TRBV4-2; D may be TRBD1 or TRBD2 (5 bases each). In germline, CDR1 is LGHNA, CDR2 YNFKEQ. Trimming took off 0 bases at V and 3 bases at J, with 11 bases between the two ends. The CDR3 totals 16 residues. The CDR3 region has the DNA TGTGCCAGCAGCCAAGATCAGGGACGCGACACCGGGGAGCTGTTTTTT. It translates to CASSQDQGRDTGELFF.

This clonotype was found a few times. The chain employs TRBV29-1 and TRBJ2-7; 12 bases are a match to TRBD2. Trimming took 5 bases from V and 6 from J; bases not matched to a gene: 5. The CDR3 sequence is 13 residues long. CDR1 and CDR2 (germline): SQVTM, ANQGSEA. The CDR3 is CSVRTSGGTEQYF. The CDR3 nucleotides read TGCAGCGTTAGAACTAGCGGGGGGACCGAGCAGTACTTC.

This clonotype was recorded many times. The chain uses TRBV5-1 and TRBJ2-2; D unclear. The CDR3 is 15 amino acids. Per germline, CDR1 SGHRS and CDR2 YFSETQ. V dropped 1 base and J dropped 4 bases, with 11 bases sitting between them. CDR3 nucleotides: TGCGCCAGCAGCTTGAAACCCTCGGGCACCGGGGAGCTGTTTTTT. It codes for CASSLKPSGTGELFF.

This rearrangement joins TRBV5-1 to TRBJ1-5, with TRBD1 identical over 9 bases. CDR1 and CDR2 (germline): SGHRS, YFSETQ. This CDR3 is built from 13 residues. Trimming removed 4 bases from V and 5 bases from J; junction bases left unmatched: 1. The CDR3 DNA follows: TGCGCCAGCAGCAGGACAGGGGATCAGCCCCAGCATTTT. Protein product: CASSRTGDQPQHF.

This clonotype was detected only a few times. Written as DNA, the CDR3 is TGTGCCAGCAGTGCGTCTCGGTTCTCCTACGAGCAGTACTTC. It yields the protein CASSASRFSYEQYF. V usage is TRBV2 and J usage is TRBJ2-7; D remains unclear. Trimming stripped 4 bases from V and 0 bases from J, with 10 bases between. Germline CDR1 SNHLY, CDR2 FYNNEI. This CDR3 spans 14 amino acids.

The chain is built from TRBV6-1 and TRBJ2-5, with a possible D match to TRBD2 (6 bases). CDR3 length: 11 amino acids. CDR1 is MNHNS, CDR2 SASEGT, per germline. With 7 bases removed from V and 5 bases from J, the gap between germline ends came to 8 bases. The CDR3 bases are TGTGCCAGCAAACGGGAGGAGACCCAGTACTTC. Protein sequence: CASKREETQYF.